This note documents a single TCR beta chain sequence. This entry belongs to a study of OX40 agonist ivuxolimab in advanced cancers. Overall study context: Males comprised 70% to 90% of the group, whose mean age was about 62 years (range 23 to 79). Treatment received earlier with anti-PD-1, anti-PD-L1 or anti-CTLA-4 agents was allowed, and 40% had some.

This CDR3 contains 15 residues. Trimming took 4 bases from V and 1 from J, leaving 14 bases between them. The germline CDR1 and CDR2 sequences are SGDLS and YYNGEE. Libraries were prepared by immunoSEQ multiplex PCR; TCRdb keeps only in-frame clonotypes and omits some of them. The data hold tens of thousands of clones, with roughly 84% observed a single time. The TCR comes from an adult with an advanced solid tumor such as melanoma, head and neck, liver or kidney cancer. The sample in question was CD4+ or CD8+ T cells sorted from blood, obtained in a trial of the OX40 agonist ivuxolimab. V and J are TRBV9 and TRBJ2-5; D might be TRBD1 or TRBD2, each matching 5 bases. CDR3 sequence: CASSSPGRIQETQYF. The CDR3 bases are TGTGCCAGCAGCTCTCCGGGACGGATCCAAGAGACCCAGTACTTC.